This T cell receptor (beta chain) was recorded in a study of shared clonotypes between healthy human individuals (dated by TCRdb to 2020 to 2021). About the study as a whole: The cohort included a few men and a couple of women between 18 and 49 years of age. For each donor, three plates each were used for CD4 naive and CD4 memory, two plates were used for CD8 naive, and one plate was used for CD8 memory. To estimate repertoire size and how much clonotypes are shared between individuals, the study performed deep sequencing of blood TCR repertoires from 4 to 6 healthy adults. To increase sequencing depth and limit assay-specific biases, TCR repertoire library preparation and sequencing were carried out by different laboratories using diverse techniques. Leukapheresis yielded between about 0.85 and 10 billion PBMCs per donor.

For the CD8 naive samples, CD45RO-negative cells were positively selected for CCR7, yielding a CD45RA+CCR7+ population from which TemRA cells were excluded. The donors were healthy, HIV-negative adults with no recently reported acute infections or vaccinations. Only Caucasian adults living in Nashville, Tennessee, USA were represented among the donors. Blood was collected by leukapheresis, and PBMCs were isolated by Ficoll-Histopaque density gradient centrifugation and then cryopreserved in liquid nitrogen vapor phase. Purity and quantity of every magnetically sorted T cell population were checked by analytical flow cytometry. Genomic DNA was isolated from each sorted fraction and quantified by UV absorbance on a Nanodrop 2000c. Using the deep immunoSEQ assay, TCR CDR3 regions were amplified from genomic DNA by multiplex PCR. Extracted genomic DNA from each cell subset was spread evenly across all wells of several immunoSEQ 96-well plates, with each plate serving as a replicate. For sorted subsets, 200 to 250 ng genomic DNA, equal to 25,000 to 35,000 T cell genomes, was loaded into each replicate PCR. Purified libraries were quantified with a Qubit 3.0 fluorometer, sized on a Bioanalyzer 2100, and re-quantified with the KAPA Library Quantification kit. Each immunoSEQ 96-well plate was sequenced on its own single-read 150-cycle Illumina NextSeq 550 flow cell. Regarding the original processing steps: Because the immunoSEQ output included only junctional sequences and no quality scores, the filtering could not be the same as the filtering used for full-length reads. To assign V/J genes and CDR3, sequences were annotated using PyIR, a Python wrapper for IgBLAST v1.9, with IMGT germline references. Reads were filtered out if the reads had weak V/J assignments (E-value above 1e-6), no CDR3, stop codons, out-of-frame junctions, or ambiguous translated residues. V3J clonotypes were defined as sequences sharing the same inferred V gene, J gene, and CDR3 amino acid sequence. To compute the percentage overlap between repertoires, the number of shared unique clonotypes was divided by the size of the smaller repertoire. Richness of each repertoire was evaluated using RTK rarefaction, the Chao1 estimator, and Recon v2.1 estimates of unobserved clonotypes. For all TCRbeta clonotypes obtained by the gDNA method from several donors, generation probabilities were computed with OLGA. In TCRdb, the immuneACCESS table is reduced to in-frame sequences with V and J assigned. These tables do not hold every clone; where another copy was compared, an unresolved V gene accounts for under half, and the others remain unexplained. V, J and clone size are those of that table, while D and trimming were read from the DNA. This sample lists around 2,100,000 clones; about 95% were detected once. The ten largest account for 1.2% of the sample.

Ends trimmed: V by 6 bases, J by 2 bases; bases unmatched to a gene: 5. The CDR3 runs 15 residues from the cysteine to the phenylalanine. Only CDR3 DNA remains: 45 bases, in frame from the first base. According to the germline V gene (reference sequence), CDR1 reads SEHNR and CDR2 reads FQNEAQ. General conclusions and limits of the study: Around 5.4% of naive CD4, 3.5% of naive CD8, roughly 2.4% of memory CD4, and less than 0.45% of memory CD8 clonotypes were shared across a few donors. Even with the large sequencing depth, rarefaction of the sorted-subset datasets indicated that sequencing was incomplete. Only blood was sampled, and tissue TCR repertoires likely differ from those in blood. Compared with non-shared clonotypes, clonotypes shared by all four sorted-subset donors had higher generation probabilities. Estimated clonotype richness was generally larger for naive than for memory subsets. Because the study included a small number of donors, the genetic and exposure-history diversity represented was limited. Pairwise subsampling indicated that sequencing depth was expected to affect the degree of clonotype sharing among donors.

Points on this clone: Its antigen is still unknown. No base-level quality is on record; no much larger clone is a single base apart.

This chain is built from TRBV7-9 and TRBJ2-1; 9 central nucleotides agree with TRBD1. The source material was naive CD8+ T cells sorted from blood. In light of the paper, this sample's cell subset or site label describes: CD45RA+CCR7+. The sequence was obtained from a young man in good health. CDR3 sequence: CASSIGTGTYNEQFF. The DNA sequence follows: TGTGCCAGCAGTATCGGGACAGGGACCTACAATGAGCAGTTCTTC.